Reported below is one T cell receptor (beta chain). This clonotype was picked up a small number of times. Its antigen remains unidentified. The record has no base qualities; no much larger clone is one base away. This specimen comes from a study of T-cell memory formation after mild COVID-19 (dated by TCRdb to about 2021). About the investigation overall: TCR sequence clusters from the two donors were found to be largely donor specific. In a couple of donors, T-cell clones that expanded and contracted after mild COVID-19 were followed by sequencing TCRalpha and TCRbeta repertoires longitudinally. The cohort comprised two young, previously healthy adult volunteers, one female and one male.

What the study reported, not specific to this receptor: Whether the second-wave clones peaking on day 37 were SARS-CoV-2 specific was not confirmed. The study covered only two mild cases, and larger cohorts including severe cases with pre-infection samples were considered necessary. Some responding clones were detected in pre-infection memory, which suggested that pre-existing cross-reactive memory T cells had joined the SARS-CoV-2 response. Contracting CD4+ clones were found mainly in CM and EM memory subsets, while CD8+ clones were enriched in EMRA. Clones contracting from day 15 to 85 had balanced CD4/CD8 phenotypes, while a second wave expanding from day 15 to 37 was biased towards CD4+.

CDR1 LNHNV and CDR2 YYDKDF are derived from the germline V gene (reference sequence). Measured from the cysteine to the phenylalanine, the CDR3 is 17 residues long. Of the read, only the CDR3 DNA is kept; its 51 bases are in frame from base 1. V is cut by 1 base and J by 2 bases, and the space between the germline ends is 14 bases. Ficoll-Paque density gradient centrifugation was the method used to isolate PBMCs. The data were produced on an Illumina NovaSeq 6000. TCRalpha and TCRbeta cDNA libraries were built by 5'RACE with constant-segment primers, adding sample barcodes and unique molecular identifiers. RNA was extracted from every sample with Trizol reagent. Libraries were amplified in two PCR steps, with a second sample barcode and Illumina TruSeq adapters added in the second step. Sequencing of the libraries was done on an Illumina NovaSeq, producing 2 x 150 bp paired-end reads. The study's own analysis went as follows. Demultiplexing of reads and collapsing into UMI-guided consensus sequences were performed with migec v1.2.7. With mixcr v2.1.11, UMI consensuses were aligned to TRA and TRB V and J templates and assembled into clonotypes. A clonotype was counted as expanded or contracted only if both edgeR and NoisET called the change significant, with noise models trained on biological replicates. edgeR calls used a false discovery rate-adjusted p below 0.01 and a log2 fold-change threshold of 1. PCA with hierarchical clustering of max-normalized trajectories of the 1000 most abundant clonotypes was used as exploratory dynamics analysis. Each responding clone was given a CD4 or CD8 phenotype based on the CD4+ and CD8+ repertoires, which had been sequenced separately. TCRdb's own reprocessing of the public reads used fastp at Q25 and MiXCR and kept productive beta chains. Each entry is one CDR3 protein sequence, shown with its most common DNA and genes. In this record, the V and J calls reflect TCRdb's handling and not the investigators' own analysis. Counted in this sample were 300,000 to 400,000 distinct CDR3 sequences; about 21% of them appeared once. The ten top clones hold roughly an eighth of the sample.

This TCR was sampled from an adult woman who had mild COVID-19 (a few samples of this study predate the infection). The sample titles of this study are shuffled in the database, so cell type and time point are left out; the donor was told from shared clones. The chain employs TRBV15 and TRBJ2-2; TRBD1 could be the D gene, as 5 bases match. Sequencing used PBMCs or a T cell subset sorted from them (not recorded which). The CDR3 corresponds to CATSRAPRTLNTGELFF. The nucleotide sequence reads TGTGCCACCAGCAGAGCCCCTCGGACACTAAACACCGGGGAGCTGTTTTTT.